This T cell receptor (beta chain) was captured by sequencing in a study of blood T cell repertoires in COVID-19. Study information: T cells, B-cell-depleted T cells, or PBMCs provided the cDNA or gDNA that served as material.

As processed by the authors: Nucleated cell number was recorded as an estimate derived from reference gene primer amplification. Profiling relied on immunoSEQ multiplex PCR, and the TCRdb table lists in-frame clones only, not all of them. V, J and clone size were drawn from that table, and D and trimming were deduced from the DNA. The table includes around 200,000 clones, approximately 82% detected once. The specimen was peripheral blood. The receptor was derived from a woman between 50 and 59 years old with acute or convalescent COVID-19.

CDR3 amino acids: CASSPFGTPNTEAFF. The CDR3 bases are TGTGCCAGCTCACCATTTGGGACACCGAACACTGAAGCTTTCTTT. The chain links TRBV18 to TRBJ1-1; the D gene is possibly TRBD1 (6 bases). Trimming took 2 bases from V and 1 from J, leaving 11 bases between them. Germline V gives CDR1 KGHSH, CDR2 LQKENI. This CDR3 contains 15 residues.